Sequencing of this TCR beta chain was carried out in a study of OX40 agonist ivuxolimab in advanced cancers. Study-wide background: Patients took ivuxolimab, an agonistic anti-OX40 (CD134) antibody.

Excluded were patients having autoimmune disease history or systemic immunosuppression. Clones were sequenced by immunoSEQ multiplex PCR, and TCRdb holds only the in-frame ones, with some missing. The sample consists of some 37,000 clones, roughly four fifths of them appearing once. V was clipped by 3 bases and J by 4 bases, with 15 bases between them. Germline V gene data show CDR1 as SGHDN and CDR2 as FVKESK. The CDR3 sequence is 15 residues long. The chain recombines TRBV14 with TRBJ2-5; no definite D call. The starting material was CD4+ or CD8+ T cells sorted from blood, obtained in a trial of the OX40 agonist ivuxolimab. The receptor was isolated from an adult with an advanced solid tumor such as melanoma, head and neck, liver or kidney cancer. The CDR3 DNA reads as TGTGCCAGCAGCCATAGTCTGTTTAGGGTAGAGACCCAGTACTTC. Protein: CASSHSLFRVETQYF.